The 32 T cell receptor beta chains below come from one sample, sequenced in a study of blood T cell repertoires in COVID-19. Clones were sequenced by immunoSEQ multiplex PCR, and TCRdb holds only the in-frame ones, with some missing. The sample records 63,000 or so clones, 70% to 85% being singletons. Sequences were obtained from peripheral blood. Receptors originate from a man older than 75 with active COVID-19.

The chain combines TRBV5-1 with TRBJ2-3; 14 nucleotides agree with TRBD2. CDR1 SGHRS and CDR2 YFSETQ come from the germline V gene. The junction had 5 bases not matched to a gene; V was cut back by 5 bases and J by 0 bases. The CDR3 is made up of 17 amino acids. CDR3 protein: CASRQGLAGASTDTQYF. In DNA form, the CDR3 reads TGCGCCAGCAGGCAGGGACTAGCGGGGGCAAGCACAGATACGCAGTATTTT.

The chain couples TRBV4-2 to TRBJ1-5; 8 bases match TRBD1. Germline CDR1 reads LGHNA; CDR2 reads YNFKEQ. The CDR3 is 15 amino acids. Losses at the gene ends were 0 bases for V and 7 bases for J; bases not matched to a gene: 5. The CDR3 loop is CASSQEWDRQQPQHF. The CDR3 DNA is TGTGCCAGCAGCCAAGAATGGGACAGGCAGCAGCCCCAGCATTTT.

The chain has TRBV5-1 and TRBJ2-7; perhaps TRBD2 as D (6 bases). The length of the CDR3 is 12 residues. Germline assignment: CDR1 SGHRS and CDR2 YFSETQ. V was pared by 0 bases and J by 7 bases, with 8 bases between. The CDR3 protein is CASSLAAGEQYF. CDR3 in DNA: TGCGCCAGCAGCTTGGCAGCGGGTGAGCAGTACTTC.

As DNA, the CDR3 is TGTGCCAGCAGCCCTAGGAGGCCCAATGAGCAGTTCTTC. It specifies CASSPRRPNEQFF. V and J are TRBV9 and TRBJ2-1, with D tentatively TRBD2 (5 bases). Trimming took off 4 bases at V and 6 bases at J, with 11 bases between the two ends. CDR3 length equals 13 residues. Germline V CDR1 and CDR2: SGDLS, YYNGEE.

This chain's CDR3 is CASSTGGTGELFF. CDR3 DNA: TGCGCCAGCAGCACAGGGGGCACCGGGGAGCTGTTTTTT. V is TRBV5-1 and J is TRBJ2-2, with TRBD1 matching 8 bases. Trimming took 4 bases from V and 4 from J; bases not matched to a gene: 0. CDR1 is SGHRS, CDR2 YFSETQ, per germline. The CDR3 extends over 13 amino acids.

The chain has TRBV6-2 or TRBV6-3 and TRBJ2-7; D might be TRBD1 (5 bases). Germline CDR1 and CDR2: MNHEY and SVGEGT. V dropped 4 bases and J dropped 3 bases, with 10 bases sitting between them. The CDR3 is 13 residues long. CDR3 in DNA: TGTGCCAGCAGTTTCCCGCAGGGCTACGAGCAGTACTTC. As protein: CASSFPQGYEQYF.

V and J are TRBV19 and TRBJ1-2; D might be TRBD1 (5 bases). The V gene lost 5 bases and the J gene lost 3 bases, with 16 bases spanning the gap. This CDR3 contains 15 residues. In germline, CDR1 is LNHDA, CDR2 SQIVND (reference sequence). CDR3 loop: CASSPRTRRDYGYTF. CDR3 coding DNA: TGTGCCAGTAGTCCGCGGACACGCCGAGACTATGGCTACACCTTC. The whole variable domain, remainder taken from reference TRBV19 and TRBJ1-2, is DGGITQSPKYLFRKEGQNVTLSCEQNLNHDAMYWYRQDPGQGLRLIYYSQIVNDFQKGDIAEGYSVSREKKESFPLTVTSAQKNPTAFYLCASSPRTRRDYGYTFGSGTRLTVV.

The CDR3, as DNA: TGTGCCAGCAGTTACCTGACAGGGGCCTACGAGCAGTACTTC. Protein sequence: CASSYLTGAYEQYF. This chain connects TRBV6-2 or TRBV6-3 to TRBJ2-7; 8 bases line up with TRBD1. Germline V CDR1 and CDR2: MNHEY, SVGEGT. This CDR3 region has 14 residues. V shed 2 bases, J shed 2 bases, and the junction held 2 bases outside the gene matches.

The V gene is TRBV4-1, the J gene TRBJ2-3; 11 bases match TRBD2. J gave up 3 bases and V 11 bases, and 4 bases lay outside the gene matches. The CDR3 has 13 residues. The germline gives CDR1 MGHRA, CDR2 YSYEKL. The CDR3 DNA follows: TGCGCCGTAGCGGGAGGGCCTACAGATACGCAGTATTTT. It specifies CAVAGGPTDTQYF.

The chain uses TRBV20-1 and TRBJ2-5, with D uncertain. Germline V gene lookup returns CDR1 DFQATT and CDR2 SNEGSKA (reference sequence). Between the trimmed V and J ends, which lost 3 bases and 5 bases, there was a span of 13 bases. The CDR3 contains 13 residues. This chain's CDR3 is CSASYFFGETQYF. The CDR3 region has the DNA TGCAGTGCTAGTTACTTTTTCGGGGAGACCCAGTACTTC.

This clone turned up a few times. The chain employs TRBV11-2 and TRBJ1-2, with 10 bases lining up with TRBD1. The trim removed 1 base at V and 6 bases at J, leaving 5 bases unmatched. The CDR3 extends over 15 amino acids. The germline CDR1 and CDR2 sequences are SGHAT and FQNNGV. CDR3 sequence reads: CASSLGVTGGDGYTF. The CDR3 DNA follows: TGTGCCAGCAGCTTAGGGGTGACAGGGGGCGATGGCTACACCTTC.

The chain employs TRBV27 and TRBJ2-1, with TRBD2 matching 8 bases. With 5 bases clipped from V and 10 bases from J, the junction kept 7 bases outside the gene matches. Germline V gene data show CDR1 as MNHEY and CDR2 as SMNVEV (reference sequence). The CDR3 consists of 13 residues. CDR3 in amino acids: CASSLAGKEEQFF. In nucleotides, the CDR3 is TGTGCCAGCAGTCTAGCGGGTAAGGAGGAGCAGTTCTTC.

This sequence joins TRBV7-6 and TRBJ2-7; D is undetermined. Germline CDR1 is SGHVS and CDR2 is FNYEAQ. V was pared by 5 bases and J by 2 bases, with 16 bases between. This CDR3 has 15 residues. The CDR3 region is CASSRDGSRPYEQYF. The CDR3 nucleotides read TGTGCCAGCAGCCGAGACGGGTCGCGGCCCTACGAGCAGTACTTC.

The CDR3 loop reads CASSRRGGAETQYF. The CDR3, as DNA: TGTGCCAGCAGCCGCCGGGGGGGCGCGGAGACCCAGTACTTC. The chain recombines TRBV3-1 (or the pseudogene TRBV3-2) with TRBJ2-5; TRBD2 matches at 8 bases. This CDR3 comprises 14 residues. V trimming: 4 bases; J trimming: 5 bases; junction bases outside the gene matches: 6. Germline-derived CDR1 and CDR2 are LGHDT and YNNKEL (reference sequence).

Points on this clone: A read error may account for a junction end that differs from germline. J is TRBJ2-7 and V is TRBV28, with 7 bases aligning to TRBD1. The germline V gene has CDR1 MDHEN and CDR2 SYDVKM. The CDR3 extends over 16 amino acids. The CDR3, as DNA: TGTGCCAGCTGTTTACACGACAGGGTAACCTCCTACGAGCAGTACTTC. This encodes CASCLHDRVTSYEQYF.

J is TRBJ2-5 and V is TRBV24-1; the D is unclear. The CDR3 totals 13 residues. V lost 7 bases to trimming and J lost 0 bases, with 8 bases between them. CDR1 is KGHDR, CDR2 SFDVKD, per germline. DNA of the CDR3: TGTGCCACCAGCGCGGCGTACCAAGAGACCCAGTACTTC. Amino acid sequence: CATSAAYQETQYF.

The chain is built from TRBV10-3 and TRBJ2-1, with 8 nucleotides matching TRBD2. Germline-derived CDR1 and CDR2 are ENHRY and SYGVKD. V lost 0 bases, J lost 4 bases, and 2 bases stayed unmatched. The length of the CDR3 is 15 residues. The CDR3 DNA is TGTGCCATCAGTGAGTCTGGCGGGGGGTACAATGAGCAGTTCTTC. Protein: CAISESGGGYNEQFF.

The gene calls are TRBV15 and TRBJ1-4; TRBD1 matches 9 bases. Losses at the gene ends were 7 bases for V and 7 bases for J; bases not matched to a gene: 7. Germline V lookup: CDR1 LNHNV, CDR2 YYDKDF (reference sequence). There are 14 residues in the CDR3. The CDR3 nucleotides read TGTGCCACCAAACCGGGACAGGGCACTGAAAAACTGTTTTTT. Translation: CATKPGQGTEKLFF.

V gene TRBV7-9 combines with J gene TRBJ2-3; the match to TRBD2 covers 9 bases. The CDR3 runs to 17 residues. V gave up 0 bases and J gave up 2 bases; unmatched junction bases: 6. The germline gives CDR1 SEHNR, CDR2 FQNEAQ (reference sequence). The CDR3 region has the DNA TGTGCCAGCAGCTTAGCGCGCGCTAGCGGGACCACAGATACGCAGTATTTT. Amino acid sequence: CASSLARASGTTDTQYF.

The chain's CDR3 is CASSEAGLAGGNFHEQYF. Here the CDR3 DNA reads TGTGCCAGCAGTGAAGCTGGACTAGCGGGGGGCAACTTCCACGAGCAGTACTTC. The chain is built from TRBV6-1 and TRBJ2-7; 14 nucleotides align to TRBD2. CDR1 is MNHNS, CDR2 SASEGT, per germline. The CDR3 runs 18 residues. V dropped 0 bases and J dropped 5; count of bases not matched to a gene: 9.

This chain connects TRBV28 to TRBJ1-1, with TRBD1 as a possible D gene (5 bases). V lost 7 bases to trimming and J lost 5 bases, with 17 bases between them. This CDR3 has 14 residues. CDR1 MDHEN and CDR2 SYDVKM come from the germline V gene. DNA for the CDR3: TGTGCCAGCACCAAACCTCACCGGGGGACTGAAGCTTTCTTT. Translated, it gives CASTKPHRGTEAFF.

The chain carries TRBV7-6 and TRBJ2-2, with 7 bases fitting TRBD2. Trimming removed 3 bases from V and 3 bases from J; junction bases left unmatched: 10. The CDR3 covers 17 residues. The germline CDR1 and CDR2 sequences are SGHVS and FNYEAQ. CDR3 in DNA: TGTGCCAGCAGCTTTTTGAAGGCGGGAGATTACACCGGGGAGCTGTTTTTT. Translation gives CASSFLKAGDYTGELFF.

DNA for the CDR3: TGTGCCAGCAGCCCATTATACAGGGGCAACTATGGCTACACCTTC. Protein product: CASSPLYRGNYGYTF. The gene calls are TRBV3-1 (or the pseudogene TRBV3-2) and TRBJ1-2; 7 bases agree with TRBD1. The length of the CDR3 is 15 residues. With V trimmed by 4 bases and J by 2 bases, 7 bases remained unmatched. The germline V gene encodes CDR1 LGHDT and CDR2 YNNKEL (reference sequence).

This clone was counted a single time. This sequence joins TRBV19 and TRBJ2-4; 7 nucleotides align to TRBD1. CDR1 is LNHDA, CDR2 SQIVND, per germline (reference sequence). CDR3 size: 16 residues. The V and J ends lost 5 bases and 2 bases, in that order; junction bases with no gene match: 9. The CDR3 DNA sequence: TGTGCCAGTAGTGGGACGACAGGGCCGCCCAAAAACATTCAGTACTTC. It encodes CASSGTTGPPKNIQYF.

This clone came up once. The V gene is TRBV7-2, the J gene TRBJ1-2; 7 positions agree with TRBD1. CDR1 and CDR2 from the germline V gene are SGHTA and FQGNSA. Trimming cost V 5 bases and J 4 bases; bases outside gene matches: 10. This CDR3 spans 15 amino acids. DNA of the CDR3: TGTGCCAGCAGCACCCTACAGGGGTTGGGCTATGGCTACACCTTC. This translates into CASSTLQGLGYGYTF.

This chain connects TRBV19 to TRBJ2-7; TRBD1 aligns across 9 bases. The J segment lost 4 bases and the V segment lost 3 bases, leaving 4 bases of the junction unmatched. Germline lookup yields CDR1 LNHDA and CDR2 SQIVND (reference sequence). The CDR3 extends over 14 amino acids. The CDR3 nucleotides are TGTGCCAGTAGTATCACGGGACAGGGTTACGAGCAGTACTTC. It encodes CASSITGQGYEQYF. The full variable domain, completed using reference TRBV19 and TRBJ2-7, is DGGITQSPKYLFRKEGQNVTLSCEQNLNHDAMYWYRQDPGQGLRLIYYSQIVNDFQKGDIAEGYSVSREKKESFPLTVTSAQKNPTAFYLCASSITGQGYEQYFGPGTRLTVT.

The chain joins TRBV30 to TRBJ2-1; 7 positions match TRBD2. This CDR3 spans 14 amino acids. In germline, CDR1 is GTSNPN, CDR2 SVGIG (reference sequence). Trimming took 1 base from V and 9 from J; bases not matched to a gene: 9. This CDR3 is CAWSGGLEWPEQFF. The CDR3, as DNA: TGTGCCTGGAGTGGAGGACTAGAGTGGCCTGAGCAGTTCTTC.

The chain recombines TRBV4-1 with TRBJ1-1; D possibly corresponds to TRBD1 (6 bases). Germline V CDR1 and CDR2: MGHRA, YSYEKL. The CDR3 extends over 17 amino acids. V lost 1 base to trimming and J lost 1 base, with 16 bases between them. The CDR3 loop reads CASSQAVTGTKNTEAFF. CDR3 DNA sequence: TGCGCCAGCAGCCAAGCTGTAACCGGGACAAAGAACACTGAAGCTTTCTTT.

This clone was counted a single time. This chain connects TRBV15 to TRBJ2-1; a weak D match, TRBD2 (6 bases). V lost 4 bases to trimming and J lost 7 bases, with 14 bases between them. Germline loops: CDR1 LNHNV, CDR2 YYDKDF (reference sequence). There are 14 residues in the CDR3. The chain's CDR3 is CATSTAGRRNEQFF. The CDR3 DNA reads as TGTGCCACCAGCACGGCGGGAAGGAGGAATGAGCAGTTCTTC. The full variable domain, with the rest looked up from reference TRBV15 and TRBJ2-1, is DAMVIQNPRYQVTQFGKPVTLSCSQTLNHNVMYWYQQKSSQAPKLLFHYYDKDFNNEADTPDNFQSRRPNTSFCFLDIRSPGLGDTAMYLCATSTAGRRNEQFFGPGTRLTVL.

CDR3 amino acids: CPPDRRSGSYEQYF. DNA of the CDR3: TGTCCTCCAGATCGGCGCTCCGGGTCCTACGAGCAGTACTTC. The chain is built from TRBV9 and TRBJ2-7; no clear D gene. The germline V gene has CDR1 SGDLS and CDR2 YYNGEE. The CDR3 runs 14 residues.

The chain couples TRBV3-1 (or the pseudogene TRBV3-2) to TRBJ2-5; D remains ambiguous. Looked up from germline, CDR1 is LGHDT and CDR2 is YNNKEL (reference sequence). The CDR3 covers 16 residues. Trimming removed 1 base from V and 5 bases from J, with 17 bases in between. Written as DNA, the CDR3 is TGTGCCAGCAGCCAAGCGGTGGTAGAAGCGAGGGAGACCCAGTACTTC. Translation: CASSQAVVEARETQYF.

The chain uses TRBV7-2 and TRBJ2-3; 16 bases line up with TRBD2. The CDR3 runs 17 residues. Germline CDR1 reads SGHTA; CDR2 reads FQGNSA. J was trimmed by 5 bases and V by 4 bases; bases with no gene match: 6. This CDR3 is CASSSGLAGGRVDTQYF. The CDR3 DNA follows: TGTGCCAGCAGCTCGGGACTAGCGGGAGGGCGAGTAGATACGCAGTATTTT.